This T cell receptor (beta chain) came from a study of PD-1 blockade in mismatch repair-deficient tumors. The CDR3 has 17 amino acids. Losses at the gene ends were 4 bases for V and 0 bases for J; bases not matched to a gene: 7. CDR1 is GTSNPN, CDR2 SVGIG, per germline (reference sequence). Mismatch repair deficiency was confirmed in all patients, by PCR or immunohistochemistry. TCR sequencing covered three patients who responded to pembrolizumab. Some clones are missing from TCRdb's copy, which holds only in-frame ones; the method was immunoSEQ multiplex PCR. The repertoire holds about 22,000 clones, roughly four fifths seen once, with 17% in the top ten.

The material was peripheral blood, obtained 2 weeks after starting pembrolizumab. The genes are TRBV30 and TRBJ2-1, with TRBD1 identical over 12 bases. The TCR comes from an adult with mismatch repair-deficient cancer. The CDR3 spells CAWKGQGAFSSYNEQFF. CDR3 in DNA: TGTGCCTGGAAGGGACAGGGGGCTTTCTCCTCCTACAATGAGCAGTTCTTC.